These T cell receptor beta chains were read from a single sample in a study of blood T cell repertoires in COVID-19. The repertoire was sequenced with immunoSEQ multiplex PCR; TCRdb's copy has only in-frame clones and lacks some. Here the sample spans about 260,000 clones, approximately 85% being singletons. Sample: PBMCs or T cells enriched from blood (not recorded which). These receptors all stem from a woman between 50 and 59 years old who had recovered from COVID-19. Both conserved end residues are part of each CDR3. A D gene is named only where the DNA matches it firmly. Size values are once, few and many counts, or a class for expanded clones, and some rows have none.

D	size	J	V	CDR3	DNA
NA	once	TRBJ2-1	TRBV15	CATSRDRRGLYNEQFF	TGTGCCACCAGCAGAGATAGGAGGGGGCTGTACAATGAGCAGTTCTTC
NA	NA	TRBJ1-4	TRBV4-2	CASSQEGGAPEKLFF	TGTGCCAGCAGCCAAGAGGGAGGGGCGCCTGAAAAACTGTTTTTT
NA	NA	TRBJ1-2	TRBV11-3	CASSSGDYGYTF	TGTGCCAGCAGCTCCGGGGATTATGGCTACACCTTC
NA	NA	TRBJ1-5	TRBV7-3	CASSLTGGQPQHF	TGTGCCAGCAGCTTAACGGGAGGTCAGCCCCAGCATTTT
NA	NA	TRBJ1-4	TRBV18	CASSPADEKLFF	TGTGCCAGCTCACCCGCGGATGAAAAACTGTTTTTT
TRBD1	NA	TRBJ1-6	TRBV23-1	CASSPTPGRGRLGSSYNSPLHF	TGCGCCAGCAGTCCCACCCCGGGCAGGGGGCGCCTGGGAAGCTCCTATAATTCACCCCTCCACTTT
TRBD2	NA	TRBJ2-3	TRBV15	CATSREVGSGRPNTQYF	TGTGCCACCAGCAGAGAAGTCGGAAGCGGGAGACCAAATACGCAGTATTTT
TRBD1	NA	TRBJ1-4	TRBV19	CASSVRDRGGEKLFF	TGTGCCAGTAGTGTCCGGGACAGGGGAGGTGAAAAACTGTTTTTT
NA	NA	TRBJ2-2	TRBV12-3/TRBV12-4	CASRYRNTGELFF	TGTGCCAGCAGGTACAGGAACACCGGGGAGCTGTTTTTT
TRBD2	NA	TRBJ2-5	TRBV9	CASSGGLAGAGSETQYF	TGTGCCAGCAGCGGCGGACTAGCGGGGGCGGGGAGTGAGACCCAGTACTTC
TRBD1	once	TRBJ2-5	TRBV18	CASSPVGDSLLKTQYF	TGTGCCAGCTCACCCGTTGGGGACAGCCTTTTGAAGACCCAGTACTTC
NA	NA	TRBJ2-7	TRBV5-5	CASSLSGYEQYF	TGTGCCAGCAGCTTGTCAGGATACGAGCAGTACTTC
NA	NA	TRBJ1-2	TRBV5-5	CASSSYSPQRGNYGYTF	TGTGCCAGCAGCTCTTATAGTCCCCAGCGAGGCAACTATGGCTACACCTTC
NA	NA	TRBJ1-4	TRBV28	CASSFVGLGNEKLFF	TGTGCCAGCAGTTTTGTGGGACTGGGAAATGAAAAACTGTTTTTT
TRBD1	NA	TRBJ1-1	TRBV7-2	CASSLQGGTEAFF	TGTGCCAGCAGCCTACAGGGGGGGACTGAAGCTTTCTTT
TRBD2	NA	TRBJ2-7	TRBV6-2/TRBV6-3	CASSYLLIPRSGRSNEQYF	TGTGCCAGCAGTTATCTACTAATACCCCGTAGCGGGAGGAGTAACGAGCAGTACTTC
TRBD1	NA	TRBJ1-3	TRBV7-8	CASSPLIQGAGNTIYF	TGTGCCAGCAGCCCCCTGATCCAGGGGGCCGGAAACACCATATATTTT
NA	NA	TRBJ1-1	TRBV6-5	CASSHRGASETEAFF	TGTGCCAGCAGCCATCGGGGGGCGAGTGAAACTGAAGCTTTCTTT
TRBD1	NA	TRBJ2-3	TRBV19	CASSIKARGLTDTQYF	TGTGCCAGTAGTATAAAGGCCAGGGGGTTGACAGATACGCAGTATTTT
NA	NA	TRBJ2-1	TRBV7-9	CASSFRWSLYNEQFF	TGTGCCAGCAGCTTTAGGTGGAGTTTATACAATGAGCAGTTCTTC
TRBD2	NA	TRBJ2-7	TRBV9	CASSPSGGSYEQYF	TGTGCCAGCAGCCCCAGCGGGGGGTCCTACGAGCAGTACTTC
TRBD1	NA	TRBJ2-3	TRBV12-5	CASGLGQGWGTDTQYF	TGTGCTAGTGGTTTGGGACAGGGGTGGGGGACAGATACGCAGTATTTT
NA	once	TRBJ2-7	TRBV2	CASKGGAQYF	TGTGCCAGCAAGGGGGGGGCGCAGTACTTC
NA	NA	TRBJ2-2	TRBV6-1	CASSEVETGELFF	TGTGCCAGCAGTGAAGTAGAGACCGGGGAGCTGTTTTTT
NA	NA	TRBJ2-7	TRBV28	CASSKNRVDPPWGQYF	TGTGCCAGCAGTAAAAACAGGGTGGATCCCCCGTGGGGGCAGTACTTC